The clone carrying this TCR beta chain was seen many times. Its antigen remains unknown. The CDR3 spans 13 residues. The ends were cut back, 3 bases at V and 7 bases at J, with 13 bases in the middle. Germline CDR1 MDHEN, CDR2 SYDVKM. The data stem from a study of T cells in Graves' hyperthyroidism and ophthalmopathy. Overall study results and limits: Researchers report that a 13 V-J model separated ophthalmopathy from stable hyperthyroidism.

Diagnosis rested on symptoms, serum thyroxine and TRAb, thyroid ultrasound, and orbital computed tomography. Amplified regions were TCR beta CDR3 sequences from RNA transcripts. The study used the HTBI primer set for a first-round RT-PCR of the TCR CDR3. MiXCR, run by TCRdb on the multiplex PCR reads, gives a single entry per CDR3 protein. The sample includes some 360,000 distinct CDR3 sequences, 15% to 20% seen only once; the top ten take roughly a sixth. Sequenced: blood. The chain uses TRBV28 and TRBJ2-7, with D possibly matching TRBD1 (6 bases). The receptor comes from a woman aged 40 to 50 with Graves' ophthalmopathy. The CDR3 region is CASSLQGPGEQYF. The CDR3 nucleotides are TGTGCCAGCAGTTTGCAGGGGCCAGGGGAGCAGTACTTC.